The 3 T cell receptor beta chains presented below share a single source sample, sequenced in a study of T cells in Graves' hyperthyroidism and ophthalmopathy. TCR beta CDR3 regions were amplified from RNA transcripts. First-round RT-PCR targeting the TCR CDR3 was performed with the HTBI primer set. From the multiplex PCR reads, TCRdb called clonotypes with MiXCR, one entry per CDR3 protein. The sample has about 400,000 distinct CDR3 sequences; roughly 15% are singletons. The specimen sequenced was blood. Source of these receptors: a woman aged 55-69 years with Graves' ophthalmopathy.

This clonotype has just a few counts. This chain joins TRBV19 and TRBJ2-5, with D possibly being TRBD1 or TRBD2 (5 bases each). V was cut by 6 bases and J by 5 bases, with 16 bases left in between. The CDR3 contains 14 residues. Germline values: CDR1 LNHDA, CDR2 SQIVND (reference sequence). The CDR3 region has the DNA TGTGCCAGTAGGGGACCCGGGCCCCGGGAGACCCAGTACTTC. Encoded protein: CASRGPGPRETQYF.

Only a few counts were recorded for this clonotype. The chain carries TRBV29-1 and TRBJ2-2; 10 bases align to TRBD1. V trimming: 7 bases; J trimming: 6 bases; junction bases outside the gene matches: 8. The CDR3 is 14 residues long. In germline, CDR1 is SQVTM, CDR2 ANQGSEA. DNA for the CDR3: TGCAGCGGAGCCGGGACAGGGGTTGCCGGGGAGCTGTTTTTT. Its protein is CSGAGTGVAGELFF.

Comments on this clonotype: It may be a read error: a sequence one base away is much more abundant. It is likely a read error, because the conserved phenylalanine at the end of the CDR3 is missing. The CDR3, as DNA: TGCAGTGCTAGAGTAGGAGGGAGCGAGCAGTACCTC. Translation: CSARVGGSEQYL. This chain links TRBV20-1 with TRBJ2-7, with TRBD2 as a possible D gene (6 bases). Germline CDR1 reads DFQATT; CDR2 reads SNEGSKA (reference sequence). Trimming removed 1 base from V and 6 bases from J, with 10 bases in between. The CDR3 loop spans 12 amino acids.